This record concerns one T cell receptor (beta chain) sequence. The antigen remains undetermined. Germline V gene sequence: CDR1 SGHKS, CDR2 YYEKEE (reference sequence). Trimming pared 4 bases from V and 4 bases from J, leaving 14 bases between. The CDR3 covers 14 residues. CD4+ T cells from unexposed donors were obtained before the COVID-19 pandemic (2011-2018). CD4+ T cells were isolated from the cells after 10 days of culture. As cell numbers allowed, unexposed-donor CD4+ T cells faced SARS-CoV-2 S/N and four cold-coronavirus spikes. This entry comes from a study of CD4 T cells in relation to SARS-CoV-2 and coronaviruses. Overall study context: TCR beta CDR3s were sequenced after 10-day antigen culture of PBMCs. The negative reference was HIV-1 Nef peptide pool or peptide-free culture. Study-level results: Pre-pandemic and post-infection samples never came from the same donor.

Clones were sequenced by immunoSEQ multiplex PCR, and TCRdb holds only the in-frame ones, with some missing. Among tens of thousands of clones listed, around 72% were seen once. The chain couples TRBV5-5 to TRBJ1-2; TRBD1 is a possible D gene (5 bases). The TCR comes from a human donor in good health. The sequencing sample was made of CD4+ T cells from PBMCs, cultured in vitro. This chain's CDR3 is CASSPGQGSYGYTF. CDR3 in DNA: TGTGCCAGCAGCCCAGGTCAGGGTAGCTATGGCTACACCTTC.